This entry is about one T cell receptor (beta chain). Per the authors' pipeline: For nucleated cells, counts were estimated from reference gene primer amplification. Some clones are missing from TCRdb's copy, which holds only in-frame ones; the method was immunoSEQ multiplex PCR. For V, J and clone size, that table is used; D and trimming come from the DNA. The sample holds roughly 410,000 clones, 89% seen once. This sample was included in a study of blood T cell repertoires in COVID-19. Study in general: COVID-19 samples from acute and convalescent phases originated in the United States, Italy and Spain.

The germline CDR1 and CDR2 sequences are KGHSY and FQNENV. The length of the CDR3 is 17 residues. V was cut by 4 bases and J by 1 base, with 18 bases left in between. The sequence was obtained from a woman in her thirties or forties with COVID-19, enrolled during active disease. J is TRBJ2-3 and V is TRBV16; tentatively, D is TRBD1 (7 bases). Sequenced material: peripheral blood. Here the CDR3 reads CASSLGGGTARTDTQYF. The CDR3 DNA is TGTGCCAGCAGCCTAGGGGGCGGGACCGCCCGCACAGATACGCAGTATTTT.